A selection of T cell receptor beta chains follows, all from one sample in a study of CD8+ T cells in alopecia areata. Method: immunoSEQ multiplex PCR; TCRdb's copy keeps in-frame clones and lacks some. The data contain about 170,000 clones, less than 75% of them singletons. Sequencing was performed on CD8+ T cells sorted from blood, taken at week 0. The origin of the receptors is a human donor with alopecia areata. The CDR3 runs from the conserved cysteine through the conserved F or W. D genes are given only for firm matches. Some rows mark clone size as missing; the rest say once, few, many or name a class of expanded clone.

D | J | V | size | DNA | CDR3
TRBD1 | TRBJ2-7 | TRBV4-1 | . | TGCGCCAGCAGCCAAGCCCGGGGACAGGGGGTAGAGCAGTACTTC | CASSQARGQGVEQYF
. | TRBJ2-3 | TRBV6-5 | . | TGTGCCAGCAGTTACTCTGGACAGAGCACAGATACGCAGTATTTT | CASSYSGQSTDTQYF
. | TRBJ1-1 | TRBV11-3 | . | TGTGCCAGCAGCTTAGGGCTGGGAGCTTTCTTT | CASSLGLGAFF
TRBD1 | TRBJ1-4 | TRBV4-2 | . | TGTGCCAGCAGCCAGGAAAGACAGGGTGGAGAAAAACTGTTTTTT | CASSQERQGGEKLFF
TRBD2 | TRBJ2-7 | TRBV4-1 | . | TGCGCCAGCAGCCAAGTCCTGAGCGGGGAACGGGAGCAGTACTTC | CASSQVLSGEREQYF
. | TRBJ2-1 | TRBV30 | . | TGTGCCTGGGGTCCGGACGGCGATGAGCAGTTCTTC | CAWGPDGDEQFF
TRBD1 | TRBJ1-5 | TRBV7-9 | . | TGTGCCAGCACAGGGGGGGGATTCAATCAGCCCCAGCATTTT | CASTGGGFNQPQHF
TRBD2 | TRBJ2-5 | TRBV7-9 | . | TGTGCCAGCAGCTCCCGGGGGGGCGGCCGGGGCGAGACCCAGTACTTC | CASSSRGGGRGETQYF
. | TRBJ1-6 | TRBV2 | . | TGTGCCAGCAGTTCTCAGGGACATAATTCACCCCTCCACTTT | CASSSQGHNSPLHF
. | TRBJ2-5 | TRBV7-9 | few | TGTGCCAGCAGCTCCAAAGAGACCCAGTACTTC | CASSSKETQYF
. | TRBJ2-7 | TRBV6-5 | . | TGTGCCAGCAGTTACTCCACACGAAGAGGGGGGTGGGAGCAGTACTTC | CASSYSTRRGGWEQYF
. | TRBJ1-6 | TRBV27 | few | TGTGCCAGCAGTTTATCGACACAGCCCGGCGGTTCACCCCTCCACTTT | CASSLSTQPGGSPLHF
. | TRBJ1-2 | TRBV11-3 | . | TGTGCCAGCAGCCCCCTTGGGGTCCTCGATGAAAGCTACACCTTC | CASSPLGVLDESYTF
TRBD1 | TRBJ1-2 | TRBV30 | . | TGTGCCTGGAGTGACAGGGGGCGGTGGGGCTACACCTTC | CAWSDRGRWGYTF
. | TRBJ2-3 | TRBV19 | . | TGTGCCAGTAGTCCCCGGGGAAGAACAGATACGCAGTATTTT | CASSPRGRTDTQYF
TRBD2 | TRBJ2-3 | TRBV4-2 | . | TGTGCCAGCAGCCCGCGGACTAGCGCAGATACGCAGTATTTT | CASSPRTSADTQYF
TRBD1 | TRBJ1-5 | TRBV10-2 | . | TGCGCCAGCAGTGACCCCAGGGGGAATAGCAATCAGCCCCAGCATTTT | CASSDPRGNSNQPQHF
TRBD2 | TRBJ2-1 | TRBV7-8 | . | TGTGCCAGCAGCTTAGGGACTAGCGGGTATGAGCAGTTCTTC | CASSLGTSGYEQFF
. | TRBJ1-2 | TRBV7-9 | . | TGTGCCAGCAGCTTAGTCTCGCCCTATGGCTACACCTTC | CASSLVSPYGYTF
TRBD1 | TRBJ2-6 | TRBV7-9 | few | TGTGCCAGCAGGGATCCATTGGGGACAGGGTTCTCTGGGGCCAACGTCCTGACTTTC | CASRDPLGTGFSGANVLTF
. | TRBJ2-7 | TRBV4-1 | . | TGCGCCAGCAGCCGCCCCACAGGGTTTGGCGAGCAGTACTTC | CASSRPTGFGEQYF
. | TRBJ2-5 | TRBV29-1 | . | TGCAGCGTCGGGGGGTTACAGGGCAAATGGACCCAGTACTTC | CSVGGLQGKWTQYF
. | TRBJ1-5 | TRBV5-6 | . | TGTGCCAGCAGCTTCGGACGGAGCAATCAGCCCCAGCATTTT | CASSFGRSNQPQHF
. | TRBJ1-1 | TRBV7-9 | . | TGTGCCAGCAGCCCACACACTTTTACAACAGTTATGAACACTGAAGCTTTCTTT | CASSPHTFTTVMNTEAFF
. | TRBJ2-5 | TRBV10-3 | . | TGTGCCATCAGGGGGACGGACGAAGAGACCCAGTACTTC | CAIRGTDEETQYF
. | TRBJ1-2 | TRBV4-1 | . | TGCGCCAGCAGCCCCCTCAGTGAAGGCTATGGCTACACCTTC | CASSPLSEGYGYTF
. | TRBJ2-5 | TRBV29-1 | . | TGCAGCGTTGAAGTTATTCCCAGTGGGCAAGCAAGACAAGAGACCCAGTACTTC | CSVEVIPSGQARQETQYF
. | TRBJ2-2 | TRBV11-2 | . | TGTGCCACCCCGGGGGTGAACACCGGGGAGCTGTTTTTT | CATPGVNTGELFF
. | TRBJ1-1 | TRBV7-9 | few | TGTGCCAGCAGTACAGGGCCGGCTGAAGCTTTCTTT | CASSTGPAEAFF
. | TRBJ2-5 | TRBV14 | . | TGTGCCAGCAGCCAAGAAATCAACAGTAGGGAGACCCAGTACTTC | CASSQEINSRETQYF
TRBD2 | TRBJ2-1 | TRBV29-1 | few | TGCAGCGTAGGACTAGCGGGGAACAATGAGCAGTTCTTC | CSVGLAGNNEQFF
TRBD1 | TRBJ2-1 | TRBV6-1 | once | TGTGCCAGCAGTGAACACCCAGGGACAGCACTCCGCTGGCCCTACAATGAGCAGTTCTTC | CASSEHPGTALRWPYNEQFF
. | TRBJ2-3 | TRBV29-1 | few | TGCAGCGTCATCGGAACCGGGACACCGAACACAGATACGCAGTATTTT | CSVIGTGTPNTDTQYF
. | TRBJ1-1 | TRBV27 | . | TGTGCCAGCATCCGCCGGGCAGGCAGGAGTGAAGCTTTCTTT | CASIRRAGRSEAFF
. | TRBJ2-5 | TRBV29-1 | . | TGCAGCGTTGAAGGCCTAGGGGCCGACCAAGAGACCCAGTACTTC | CSVEGLGADQETQYF
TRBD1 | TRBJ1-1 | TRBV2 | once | TGTGCCAGCAGCACCTCGGAGACAGGGCGCACTGAAGCTTTCTTT | CASSTSETGRTEAFF
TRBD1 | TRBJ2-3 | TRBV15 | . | TGTGCCACCAGCAGGAACAGGGGAACAGATACGCAGTATTTT | CATSRNRGTDTQYF
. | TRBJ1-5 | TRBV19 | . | TGTGCCAGTAGGGTCGGGGGTGGCGGCAATCAGCCCCAGCATTTT | CASRVGGGGNQPQHF
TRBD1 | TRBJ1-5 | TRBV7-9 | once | TGTGCCAGCAGCTTAGAGGGGGCCTTCCGTCATTTT | CASSLEGAFRHF
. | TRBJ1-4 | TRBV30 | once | TGTGCCTGGAGTGTACCTCGGGGAAAGGCGACTAATGAAAAACTGTTTTTT | CAWSVPRGKATNEKLFF
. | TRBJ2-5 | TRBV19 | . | TGTGCCAGTAGTATCGCCGGGCTCGAAGAGACCCAGTACTTC | CASSIAGLEETQYF